These T cell receptor beta chains were read from a single sample in a study of blood T cell repertoires in COVID-19. The protocol was immunoSEQ multiplex PCR, while the TCRdb copy is restricted to in-frame clones and leaves out a portion. The sample consists of 200,000 to 250,000 clones, under 85% of them appearing once. The material sequenced was PBMCs or T cells enriched from blood (not recorded which). These receptors were obtained from a man in his fifties or sixties who had recovered from COVID-19. Each CDR3 is given with its conserved first and last residue. The order of the fields is V gene, J gene, clone size, D gene, CDR3 DNA, CDR3 protein. D genes are given only for firm matches. The size entry is marked missing in some rows and otherwise reads once, few, many or a size class.

>TRBV5-4|TRBJ1-1|NA|NA
TGTGCCAGCAGCTTGGACAGCATGAACACTGAAGCTTTCTTT
CASSLDSMNTEAFF
>TRBV14|TRBJ2-3|NA|TRBD1
TGTGCCAGCAGCCAAGATTCGGGACAGGGATACCCCATGGATACGCAGTATTTT
CASSQDSGQGYPMDTQYF
>TRBV7-2|TRBJ1-6|NA|NA
TGTGCCAGCAGCTTAGTGACGGGTTCGGGTAATTCACCCCTCCACTTT
CASSLVTGSGNSPLHF
>TRBV6-1|TRBJ2-7|NA|NA
TGTGCCAGCAGTGACCAGGGGTGGTACGAGCAGTACTTC
CASSDQGWYEQYF
>TRBV7-9|TRBJ2-2|NA|NA
TGTGCCAGCAGCTCGGACAGAGTAGCGAACACCGGGGAGCTGTTTTTT
CASSSDRVANTGELFF
>TRBV7-2|TRBJ2-3|NA|TRBD2
TGTGCCAGCAGCTTAGCTTTGTTCCGGGGGGGCGGGATAGATACGCAGTATTTT
CASSLALFRGGGIDTQYF
>TRBV6-2/TRBV6-3|TRBJ2-7|NA|NA
TGTGCCAGCAGTTCAACCGGGGGAAGCTCCTACGAGCAGTACTTC
CASSSTGGSSYEQYF
>TRBV10-1|TRBJ2-5|once|NA
TGCGCCAGCAGTGACAGGGGTGTGCGGGAGACCCAGTACTTC
CASSDRGVRETQYF
>TRBV2|TRBJ1-5|NA|NA
TGTGCCAGCAGCGAGGAGGGGTACAATCAGCCCCAGCATTTT
CASSEEGYNQPQHF
>TRBV19|TRBJ1-5|NA|NA
TGTGCCAGTAACCCGGGACTCAGGAATCAGCCCCAGCATTTT
CASNPGLRNQPQHF
>TRBV2|TRBJ2-5|NA|TRBD1
TGTGCCAGCAGTGGCCTCCGGGACAGGGGAGAGACCCAGTACTTC
CASSGLRDRGETQYF
>TRBV24-1|TRBJ1-5|NA|NA
TGTGCCACCAGTGGCCAGGGCGACAATCAGCCCCAGCATTTT
CATSGQGDNQPQHF
>TRBV12-3/TRBV12-4|TRBJ1-5|once|NA
TGTGCCAGCAGCCCCGGGGGGCCCCAGCATTTT
CASSPGGPQHF
>TRBV6-5|TRBJ1-1|NA|NA
TGTGCCAGCTCGGATTGGGGGCAGGGTGAAGCTTTCTTT
CASSDWGQGEAFF
>TRBV18|TRBJ2-1|NA|TRBD2
TGTGCCAGCTCACCACGTCGGGAGGGGGGTGAGCAGTTCTTC
CASSPRREGGEQFF
>TRBV25-1|TRBJ2-7|NA|NA
TGTGCCAGCAGTAGGGAGGACGAGCAGTACTTC
CASSREDEQYF
>TRBV5-1|TRBJ2-2|NA|TRBD1
TGCGCCAGCGGCCGACAGGGTGGCACCGGGGAGCTGTTTTTT
CASGRQGGTGELFF
>TRBV5-6|TRBJ2-1|NA|NA
TGTGCCAGCAGCTTGTTTGCTAGCTCCTACAATGAGCAGTTCTTC
CASSLFASSYNEQFF
>TRBV3-1/TRBV3-2|TRBJ2-5|NA|TRBD1
TGTGCCAGCAGCACCACCGGACAGGGGGTAAGAGAGACCCAGTACTTC
CASSTTGQGVRETQYF
>TRBV20-1|TRBJ2-1|NA|NA
TGCAGTGCTAGTGGCAGGGGCTCCTACAATGAGCAGTTCTTC
CSASGRGSYNEQFF
>TRBV6-2/TRBV6-3|TRBJ1-1|NA|NA
TGTGCCAGCAGTCACAGGAACACTGAAGCTTTCTTT
CASSHRNTEAFF
>TRBV9|TRBJ1-6|NA|TRBD1
TGTGCCAGCAGCGCCTTGACAGGGGATAATTCACCCCTCCACTTT
CASSALTGDNSPLHF
>TRBV7-9|TRBJ1-3|NA|TRBD1
TGTGCCAGCAGCTTTGGACAGGGGGCCAGCTCTGGAAACACCATATATTTT
CASSFGQGASSGNTIYF
>TRBV7-6|TRBJ2-3|NA|TRBD2
TGTGCCAGCAGCTTCCGTGGGACTAGCGGACCGGAAACGCAGTATTTT
CASSFRGTSGPETQYF
>TRBV6-5|TRBJ2-7|NA|TRBD1
TGTGCCAGCAGTTACTTACCGGGACAGGGGGCATCCGAGCAGTACTTC
CASSYLPGQGASEQYF
>TRBV18|TRBJ2-6|NA|NA
TGTGCCAGCTCACGGGCAGGGGCCACTGGGGCCAACGTCCTGACTTTC
CASSRAGATGANVLTF
>TRBV5-1|TRBJ2-3|NA|TRBD1
TGCGCCAGCAGCTCGCTTTCCGGGACAGGGATCCTAGATACGCAGTATTTT
CASSSLSGTGILDTQYF
>TRBV2|TRBJ1-2|NA|NA
TGTGCCGGCGGGACGGGACGAAACTATGGCTACACCTTC
CAGGTGRNYGYTF
>TRBV6-5|TRBJ1-2|once|NA
TGTGCCAGCAGTTTGGCAGGGAGGGCTAACTATGGCTACACCTTC
CASSLAGRANYGYTF
>TRBV28|TRBJ1-2|NA|NA
TGTGCCAGCAGTTTTGGGGGCTGGGGCTACACCTTC
CASSFGGWGYTF
>TRBV25-1|TRBJ2-5|NA|NA
TGTGCCAGCTCAAACCAAGAGACCCAGTACTTC
CASSNQETQYF
>TRBV11-2|TRBJ2-3|NA|TRBD2
TGTGCCAGCAGCTCCCTAGCGGGGGGAGGAGATACGCAGTATTTT
CASSSLAGGGDTQYF
>TRBV23-1|TRBJ2-5|NA|NA
TGCGCCAGCAGTCACCTAGGGCAGGGGCCTTACCAAGAGACCCAGTACTTC
CASSHLGQGPYQETQYF
>TRBV7-9|TRBJ2-5|NA|NA
TGTGCCAGCAGCTTAGCCTCGAGTCAAGAGACCCAGTACTTC
CASSLASSQETQYF
>TRBV18|TRBJ1-4|NA|TRBD1
TGTGCCAGCTCATCCGATCCGGGACAGGGCGGTCAACTGTTTTTT
CASSSDPGQGGQLFF
>TRBV7-8|TRBJ2-3|NA|TRBD2
TGTGCCAGCAGCTTAGCGCTCGCGGGGGGTACAGATACGCAGTATTTT
CASSLALAGGTDTQYF
>TRBV7-2|TRBJ1-4|NA|NA
TGTGCCAGCAGCTCCGTCACTAATGAAAAACTGTTTTTT
CASSSVTNEKLFF
>TRBV7-3|TRBJ2-2|few|NA
TGTGCCAGCAGCTTATCGCGGAAACCGACCGGGGAGCTGTTTTTT
CASSLSRKPTGELFF
>TRBV2|TRBJ2-5|NA|NA
TGTGCCAGCAGTCTCCGCAGGGCCGCGCGGGAGACCCAGTACTTC
CASSLRRAARETQYF
>TRBV11-2|TRBJ2-4|NA|NA
TGTGCCAGCAGCTTAGTTGGCGGGGCTGTGGCCAAAAACATTCAGTACTTC
CASSLVGGAVAKNIQYF
>TRBV9|TRBJ2-5|NA|TRBD2
TGTGCCAGCAGCGTAGGCGGGGGAGGGGAGACCCAGTACTTC
CASSVGGGGETQYF
>TRBV2|TRBJ2-3|NA|NA
TGTGCCAGCAGTGAACTCGGGGGAGGCACAGATACGCAGTATTTT
CASSELGGGTDTQYF
>TRBV18|TRBJ2-4|NA|NA
TGTGCCAGCTCAGAGATAAGTCTAGCCAAAAACATTCAGTACTTC
CASSEISLAKNIQYF
>TRBV7-2|TRBJ2-3|NA|TRBD2
TGTGCCAGCAGCAACGGACTAGCTGGGGGCCCAGATACGCAGTATTTT
CASSNGLAGGPDTQYF
>TRBV6-5|TRBJ2-7|NA|NA
TGTGCCAGCAGTCCCAGGGGACACTACGAGCAGTACTTC
CASSPRGHYEQYF
>TRBV5-4|TRBJ1-2|NA|NA
TGTGCCAGCAGGCCCGTTGACCCGGGGGACTATGGCTACACCTTC
CASRPVDPGDYGYTF
>TRBV19|TRBJ2-1|NA|TRBD1
TGTGCCAGTAGTAGAACCGGGACAGGGGGCCCCTACAATGAGCAGTTCTTC
CASSRTGTGGPYNEQFF
>TRBV10-1|TRBJ1-1|NA|TRBD1
TGCGCCAGCAGGGGTGAACAGGGGGCAAAGCTTTTTAGCACTGAAGCTTTCTTT
CASRGEQGAKLFSTEAFF
>TRBV19|TRBJ1-5|once|TRBD1
TGTGCCAGTAGTACGCTATTCATGACAGGGGACAATCAGCCCCAGCATTTT
CASSTLFMTGDNQPQHF
>TRBV2|TRBJ1-2|NA|NA
TGTGCCAGCAGTGGGGGCAGGGGATATGGCTACACCTTC
CASSGGRGYGYTF
>TRBV6-5|TRBJ2-2|NA|NA
TGTGCCAGCAGTTACTCGATGGGTGGAGGGGCCGGGGAGCTGTTTTTT
CASSYSMGGGAGELFF
>TRBV7-2|TRBJ2-5|NA|NA
TGTGCCAGCAGCCCGGGGGGCAGGGGAGACGAGACCCAGTACTTC
CASSPGGRGDETQYF